A selection of T cell receptor beta chains follows, all from one sample in a study of molecular identifiers for immune sequencing clone quantification. One entry per CDR3 protein, called by TCRdb with MiXCR from the PCR reads. The sample includes approximately 590,000 distinct CDR3 sequences, over 25% seen only once; the top ten take about 0.8%. The sequenced material came from naive CD8+ T cells from blood, with Jurkat cell RNA spiked in. These receptors were taken from a human donor in good health. Some libraries in this study had Jurkat cell RNA spiked in. Each CDR3 is given with its conserved first and last residue. The order of the fields is J gene, clone size, D gene, V gene, CDR3 protein, CDR3 DNA. A D gene is named only where the DNA matches it firmly. Clone sizes are given selectively: once, few, many, or a class where the clone is expanded.

TRBJ2-7	.	TRBD2	TRBV27	CASSLLGGSIYEQYF	TGTGCCAGCAGTTTATTGGGCGGGAGCATCTACGAGCAGTACTTC
TRBJ1-5	many	.	TRBV7-8	CASSLGPGNQPQHF	TGCGCCAGCAGCTTGGGCCCAGGGAATCAGCCCCAGCATTTT
TRBJ2-7	many	.	TRBV7-9	CASSSRGRTYEQYF	TGTGCCAGCAGCTCACGAGGGAGAACCTACGAGCAGTACTTC
TRBJ2-1	many	TRBD2	TRBV28	CASSLLSGSSYNEQFF	TGTGCCAGCAGTTTATTAAGCGGGAGCTCCTACAATGAGCAGTTCTTC
TRBJ2-3	many	TRBD2	TRBV20-1	CSAPPSGPLTDTQYF	TGCAGTGCTCCCCCTAGCGGTCCCCTCACAGATACGCAGTATTTT
TRBJ2-1	.	.	TRBV3-1	CAGSQDGISSYNEQFF	TGTGCCGGCAGCCAAGATGGCATTAGCTCCTACAATGAGCAGTTCTTC
TRBJ1-2	.	.	TRBV15	CATSRITGTNYGYTF	TGTGCCACCAGCAGGATAACAGGGACTAACTATGGCTACACCTTC
TRBJ2-5	.	.	TRBV29-1	CSVEDRGVQETQHF	TGCAGCGTTGAAGATCGCGGGGTCCAAGAGACCCAGCACTTC
TRBJ2-7	few	.	TRBV19	CASSNLYEQYF	TGTGCCAGTAGTAACCTCTACGAGCAGTACTTC
TRBJ2-3	many	.	TRBV7-2	CASSLAGWEYTDTQYF	TGTGCCAGCAGCTTAGCGGGGTGGGAGTACACAGATACGCAGTATTTT
TRBJ1-6	.	.	TRBV27	CASSLFILGELHF	TGTGCCAGCAGTTTATTCATTTTGGGAGAGCTCCACTTT
TRBJ2-5	many	TRBD1	TRBV27	CASSLSRGPYYQETQYF	TGTGCCAGCAGTTTATCTAGGGGGCCGTATTACCAAGAGACCCAGTACTTC
TRBJ2-3	.	.	TRBV19	CASSKTRRITDTQYF	TGTGCCAGTAGTAAAACTAGGAGGATCACAGATACGCAGTATTTT
TRBJ1-1	.	.	TRBV7-9	CASSLENRAGTEAFF	TGTGCCAGCAGCTTAGAGAACAGGGCTGGGACCGAAGCTTTCTTT
TRBJ2-1	.	TRBD2	TRBV4-3	CASSQDSSGSHNEQFF	TGCGCCAGCAGCCAAGATTCCAGCGGGAGCCACAATGAGCAGTTCTTC